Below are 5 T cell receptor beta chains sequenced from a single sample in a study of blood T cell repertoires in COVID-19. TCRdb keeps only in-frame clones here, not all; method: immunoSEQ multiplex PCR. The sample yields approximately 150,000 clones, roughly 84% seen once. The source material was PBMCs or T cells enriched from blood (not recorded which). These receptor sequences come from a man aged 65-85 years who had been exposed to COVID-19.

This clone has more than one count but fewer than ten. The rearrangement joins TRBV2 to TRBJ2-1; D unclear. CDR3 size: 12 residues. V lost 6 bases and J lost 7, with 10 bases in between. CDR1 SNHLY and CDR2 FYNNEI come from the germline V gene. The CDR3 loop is CASREFQNEQFF. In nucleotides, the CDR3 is TGTGCCAGCAGGGAATTCCAGAATGAGCAGTTCTTC. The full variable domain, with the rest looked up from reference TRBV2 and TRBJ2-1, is EPEVTQTPSHQVTQMGQEVILRCVPISNHLYFYWYRQILGQKVEFLVSFYNNEISEKSEIFDDQFSVERPDGSNFTLKIRSTKLEDSAMYFCASREFQNEQFFGPGTRLTVL.

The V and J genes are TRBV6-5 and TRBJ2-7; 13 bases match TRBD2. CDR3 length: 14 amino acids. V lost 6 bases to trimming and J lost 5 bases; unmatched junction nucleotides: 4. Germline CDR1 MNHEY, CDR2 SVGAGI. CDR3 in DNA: TGTGCCAGCAGGCCAGGACTAGCGGGAGACGAGCAGTACTTC. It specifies CASRPGLAGDEQYF.

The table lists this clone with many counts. DNA of the CDR3: TGTGCCAGCAGCCCGAGGGCTGGGACAGGATTCTACGAGCAGTACTTC. Its translation: CASSPRAGTGFYEQYF. The chain joins TRBV11-2 to TRBJ2-7; 8 bases fit TRBD1. This CDR3 has 16 amino acids. The V segment lost 5 bases and the J segment 3 bases; nucleotides outside the gene matches: 12. Germline V gene lookup returns CDR1 SGHAT and CDR2 FQNNGV.

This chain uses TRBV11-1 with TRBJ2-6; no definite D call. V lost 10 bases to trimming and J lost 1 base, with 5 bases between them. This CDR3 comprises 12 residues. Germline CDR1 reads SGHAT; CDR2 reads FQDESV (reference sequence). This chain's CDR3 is CATQSGANVLTF. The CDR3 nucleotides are TGTGCCACACAATCTGGGGCCAACGTCCTGACTTTC.

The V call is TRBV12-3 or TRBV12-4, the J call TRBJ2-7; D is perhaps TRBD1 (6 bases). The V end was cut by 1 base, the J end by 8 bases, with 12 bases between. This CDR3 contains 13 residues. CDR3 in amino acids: CASSLETWGQQYF. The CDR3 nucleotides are TGTGCCAGCAGTTTAGAAACGTGGGGGCAGCAGTACTTC.